A selection of T cell receptor beta chains follows, all from one sample in a study of blood T cell repertoires in COVID-19. Method: immunoSEQ multiplex PCR; TCRdb's copy keeps in-frame clones and lacks some. This sample yields approximately 70,000 clones, of which about 85% are seen a single time; roughly 3.1% belongs to the top ten. Sequenced input: peripheral blood. These receptors came from a woman aged 50 to 60 with COVID-19, enrolled during active disease. The CDR3 runs from the conserved cysteine through the conserved F or W. The D gene is left open where the match is weak. Only part of the rows carry a size: once, few, many, or a class if the clone is expanded.

. 13 . TRBJ1-1 TRBV11-3 TGTGCCAGCAGCGACAGTATGAACACTGAAGCTTTCTTT CASSDSMNTEAFF
. 10 . TRBJ2-7 TRBV30 TGTGCCAGTGAATCCGGCGAGCAGTACTTC CASESGEQYF
. 16 . TRBJ2-7 TRBV6-6 TGTGCCAGCAGTCCCCGGCCCGGACAAGGGGTCTACGAGCAGTACTTC CASSPRPGQGVYEQYF
. 13 . TRBJ1-1 TRBV9 TGTGCCAGCAGCCCCCGAGAGAACACTGAAGCTTTCTTT CASSPRENTEAFF
. 14 TRBD2 TRBJ2-2 TRBV28 TGTGCCAGCCATCTAGCGGGAGACACCGGGGAGCTGTTTTTT CASHLAGDTGELFF
. 12 . TRBJ1-3 TRBV2 TGTGCCAGCAGGAGCTCTGGAAACACCATATATTTT CASRSSGNTIYF
. 15 . TRBJ2-1 TRBV21-1 TGTGCCAGCAGCAGCAAGGGGGTAGACTACAATGAGCAGTTCTTC CASSSKGVDYNEQFF
. 17 TRBD2 TRBJ2-3 TRBV7-3 TGTGCCAGCAGCCACCCTCGGCCGAGCGGGAGAGGAGATACGCAGTATTTT CASSHPRPSGRGDTQYF
. 12 . TRBJ2-3 TRBV2 TGTGCCAGCAGGCGGATGACAGATACGCAGTATTTT CASRRMTDTQYF
. 15 TRBD1 TRBJ2-7 TRBV28 TGTGCCAGCAGCCACTACCTACAGGGGGCTTACGAGCAGTACTTC CASSHYLQGAYEQYF
. 15 TRBD2 TRBJ2-1 TRBV7-2 TGTGCCAGCAGCTTAGCCAGCGGGAGTTGGAATGAGCAGTTCTTC CASSLASGSWNEQFF
. 17 . TRBJ1-3 TRBV7-2 TGTGCCAGCAGCCCCTGGGCAGGGCCTTCCTCTGGAAACACCATATATTTT CASSPWAGPSSGNTIYF
. 13 . TRBJ2-7 TRBV12-3/TRBV12-4 TGTGCCAGCAGCATCACACAGACCTACGAGCAGTACTTC CASSITQTYEQYF
. 14 . TRBJ1-2 TRBV5-5 TGTGCCAGCAGCTTGATTCGTGGGGGGGACGGCTACACCTTC CASSLIRGGDGYTF
. 13 . TRBJ1-6 TRBV19 TGTGCCAGTAGTGACAGCGATAATTCACCCCTCCACTTT CASSDSDNSPLHF
. 15 TRBD2 TRBJ2-1 TRBV7-3 TGTGCCAGCAGCGCCCCGGAAAGCGGGGTACATGAGCAGTTCTTC CASSAPESGVHEQFF
. 16 . TRBJ1-5 TRBV7-2 TGTGCCAGCAGCTTAAGCCAGGGAACTAGCAATCAGCCCCAGCATTTT CASSLSQGTSNQPQHF
. 12 . TRBJ2-1 TRBV2 TGTGCCAGCATCAGGGAAACGAATGAGCAGTTCTTC CASIRETNEQFF
few 13 . TRBJ1-5 TRBV20-1 TGCAGTGCTAGTGCTTCAGGGTATCAGCCCCAGCATTTT CSASASGYQPQHF
. 13 . TRBJ2-2 TRBV6-5 TGTGCCAGCAGGAGGACAGCGGTCGGGGAGCTGTTTTTT CASRRTAVGELFF
once 18 . TRBJ2-1 TRBV9 TGTGCCAGCAGCGTAGAGGATAATAGCGACGTAACCTACAATGAGCAGTTCTTC CASSVEDNSDVTYNEQFF